This TCR beta chain appears in the sequencing data of a study of T cell repertoires in cytomegalovirus infection. The study's findings and limits: Summed public TCR beta family frequency identified CMV carriers bearing the relevant HLA.

Each CDR3 protein is one row after TCRdb ran MiXCR on the reads. The table records some 940,000 distinct CDR3 sequences, 31% of them present only once. This clonotype turned up a few times. Its target is unknown. CDR3 length: 14 amino acids. V was trimmed by 5 bases and J by 0 bases, leaving 10 bases between them. The germline CDR1 and CDR2 sequences are MNHEY and SVGEGT. This chain uses TRBV6-2 or TRBV6-3 with TRBJ1-1; no clear D. The source was cultured CD8+ T cells from PBMCs, collected from culture after CMV antigen stimulation. This receptor was identified in a human donor in good health (CMV status not recorded). Some clones in this sample may be carry-over from other donors' samples. CDR3 loop: CASSGRTLNTEAFF. The CDR3 coding sequence is TGTGCCAGCAGTGGTCGGACGTTGAACACTGAAGCTTTCTTT.